This is a list of T cell receptor beta chains from one sample in a study of vaccination and CD4 T cells after COVID-19. In TCRdb, the PCR reads were re-called with MiXCR into one record per CDR3 protein. Among 35,000 to 45,000 distinct CDR3 sequences, more than 30% were seen once, and the ten largest hold 5.8%. The sample in question was CD4+ T cells from blood, obtained about 7 months after SARS-CoV-2 vaccination. The origin of the receptors is a human donor who had recovered from COVID-19. CDR3s include the opening cysteine and the closing phenylalanine or tryptophan. D genes are given only for firm matches. Clone sizes are given selectively: once, few, many, or a class where the clone is expanded.

J	size	V	D	CDR3	DNA
TRBJ2-1	.	TRBV5-4	TRBD1	CASSLPPGQGNEQFF	TGTGCCAGCAGCTTACCACCGGGACAGGGAAATGAGCAGTTCTTC
TRBJ2-7	.	TRBV7-9	.	CASSLETSYEQYF	TGTGCCAGCAGCTTAGAGACCTCCTACGAGCAGTACTTC
TRBJ2-1	.	TRBV20-1	TRBD2	CSASILVGLAGNEQFF	TGCAGTGCTAGTATTCTCGTAGGGCTAGCGGGCAATGAGCAGTTCTTC
TRBJ2-3	.	TRBV7-2	.	CASSLTVSLSTDTQYF	TGTGCCAGCAGCTTAACTGTCAGCCTAAGCACAGATACGCAGTATTTT
TRBJ2-1	few	TRBV7-9	TRBD2	CASSSATSGSFNEQFF	TGTGCCAGCAGCTCCGCAACTAGCGGGTCTTTCAATGAGCAGTTCTTC
TRBJ2-1	.	TRBV20-1	TRBD1	CSARDRGGQGLNNEQFF	TGCAGTGCTAGAGATCGAGGGGGACAGGGCCTAAACAATGAGCAGTTCTTC
TRBJ2-7	few	TRBV20-1	.	CSGGGTSYEQYF	TGCAGTGGAGGGGGGACCTCCTACGAGCAGTACTTC
TRBJ1-1	.	TRBV18	.	CASSPTGPEAFF	TGTGCCAGCTCACCAACAGGACCTGAAGCTTTCTTT
TRBJ2-5	.	TRBV20-1	.	CSAAEVGEETQYF	TGCAGTGCGGCTGAAGTCGGTGAAGAGACCCAGTACTTC
TRBJ2-5	few	TRBV7-8	.	CASSLERVAVPETQYF	TGTGCCAGCAGCTTAGAACGGGTAGCGGTGCCAGAGACCCAGTACTTC
TRBJ1-1	.	TRBV19	.	CASSNRQFGAFF	TGTGCCAGTAGTAACCGACAGTTTGGAGCTTTCTTT
TRBJ2-1	few	TRBV15	.	CATTRGEQFF	TGTGCCACCACCCGGGGGGAGCAGTTCTTC
TRBJ2-2	.	TRBV20-1	TRBD2	CSAPTSVTGELFF	TGCAGTGCTCCGACTAGCGTCACCGGGGAGCTGTTTTTT
TRBJ1-2	.	TRBV19	.	CASSMTRAPSYGYTF	TGTGCCAGTAGTATGACAAGGGCTCCGAGCTATGGCTACACCTTC
TRBJ2-1	.	TRBV7-3	TRBD2	CASSNQTSGSYNEQFF	TGTGCCAGCAGCAACCAGACTAGCGGGTCTTACAATGAGCAGTTCTTC
TRBJ1-1	.	TRBV19	TRBD1	CASSIWDRSEAFF	TGTGCCAGTAGTATATGGGACAGGTCTGAAGCTTTCTTT
TRBJ1-1	few	TRBV2	.	CASSEQGRTEAFF	TGTGCCAGCAGTGAGCAGGGACGCACTGAAGCTTTCTTT
TRBJ1-5	.	TRBV19	.	CASSIWTPAVNQPQHF	TGTGCCAGTAGTATTTGGACCCCAGCAGTCAATCAGCCCCAGCATTTT
TRBJ1-1	.	TRBV15	.	CATSRDIGVNTEAFF	TGTGCCACCAGCAGAGATATAGGGGTGAACACTGAAGCTTTCTTT
TRBJ1-4	few	TRBV7-9	.	CASSLVGTSEKLFF	TGTGCCAGCAGCTTAGTAGGGACAAGTGAAAAACTGTTTTTT
TRBJ2-2	.	TRBV6-4	.	CASRRGLDTGELFF	TGTGCCAGCCGGAGGGGATTGGACACCGGGGAGCTGTTTTTT
TRBJ2-3	few	TRBV20-1	.	CSARDASTDTQYF	TGCAGTGCTAGAGATGCTAGCACAGATACGCAGTATTTT
TRBJ2-2	few	TRBV6-4	.	CASSTGLDTGELFF	TGTGCCAGCAGTACGGGGCTGGACACCGGGGAGCTGTTTTTT
TRBJ2-2	few	TRBV27	.	CASTFGTPDTGELFF	TGTGCCAGCACCTTTGGGACACCGGACACCGGGGAGCTGTTTTTT
TRBJ1-2	few	TRBV28	.	CASSLFTGHYGYTF	TGTGCCAGCAGTTTATTTACAGGGCACTATGGCTACACCTTC
TRBJ2-7	few	TRBV20-1	TRBD2	CSARGASGISRDYEQYF	TGCAGTGCTAGAGGTGCTAGCGGAATCTCAAGGGACTACGAGCAGTACTTC
TRBJ2-2	.	TRBV20-1	.	CSARTPGPRAGELFF	TGCAGTGCTAGAACCCCGGGGCCAAGGGCCGGGGAGCTGTTTTTT